A single T cell receptor (beta chain) is shown here with its context. The entry originates in a study of cytomegalovirus exposure and HLA in healthy donors. Overall study: Of 398 genotyped donors, roughly 80% clustered with self-reported Caucasian donors.

Researchers ran the PCR with 60 Vbeta and 13 Jbeta primers. The repertoire was sequenced with immunoSEQ multiplex PCR; TCRdb's copy has only in-frame clones and lacks some. The sample yields 140,000 or so clones, around 85% seen once. The V segment lost 0 bases and the J segment 0 bases; nucleotides outside the gene matches: 6. The CDR3 spans 17 residues. Germline CDR1 is SGDLS and CDR2 is YYNGEE. The donors comprised healthy bone marrow donors. The clonotype comes from a woman younger than 45 in good health and CMV-seronegative. The chain employs TRBV9 and TRBJ1-3; 7 bases match TRBD1. Material: PBMCs. CDR3 amino acids: CASSVEAGGPSGNTIYF. The CDR3 nucleotides read TGTGCCAGCAGCGTAGAGGCAGGGGGGCCCTCTGGAAACACCATATATTTT.